The following is a T cell receptor beta chain sequence with its context. The antigen is unknown. The CDR3 totals 15 residues. Trimming removed 7 bases from V and 5 bases from J, with 18 bases in between. From germline, CDR1 is MDHEN and CDR2 SYDVKM. These data are taken from a study of brain T cells in children with intractable seizures. The repertoire was sequenced with immunoSEQ multiplex PCR; TCRdb's copy has only in-frame clones and lacks some. Of 78,000 or so clones in the sample, roughly 89% were seen once. Sequencing was limited to surgery cases with top T cell transcript signatures in brain tissue. Before surgery, patients took at least one anti-epileptic drug. Study-level points and caveats: Pre- and post-surgery blood differed in depth, so pre-surgery absences may be undersampling. Patients' HCMV serostatus was unknown; virus specificity rests on CDR3 similarity alone.

The gene calls are TRBV28 and TRBJ2-1; D might be TRBD2 (5 bases). The material was peripheral blood, obtained at surgery. The receptor was derived from a girl aged 2 to 10 with Rasmussen encephalitis and intractable seizures. Here the CDR3 reads CASKRRRRMNNEQFF. DNA for the CDR3: TGTGCCAGCAAAAGGAGGCGGCGAATGAACAATGAGCAGTTCTTC.